The source of this T cell receptor (beta chain) is a study of OX40 agonist ivuxolimab in advanced cancers. Measured with immunoSEQ multiplex PCR; TCRdb has only the in-frame clones, and not every one. The top ten clones hold over 3% of a sample with 70,000 to 95,000 clones, roughly 84% of them seen once. Between the trimmed V and J ends, which lost 0 bases and 10 bases, there was a span of 11 bases. The CDR3 is made up of 13 amino acids. The V gene's germline CDR1 is SGHNT and CDR2 YENEEA. Sequencing used CD4+ or CD8+ T cells sorted from blood, obtained in a trial of the OX40 agonist ivuxolimab. The source is an adult with an advanced solid tumor such as melanoma, head and neck, liver or kidney cancer. The chain links TRBV11-3 to TRBJ2-3; D uncertain. DNA of the CDR3: TGTGCCAGCAGCTTAGATAGGGAAGGTGCGCAGTATTTT. Its protein product is CASSLDREGAQYF.